These 15 T cell receptor beta chains were all obtained from the same sample, sequenced in a study of shared clonotypes between healthy human individuals. The table came from immunoSEQ multiplex PCR; TCRdb's copy has only in-frame clones and leaves some out. The table has fewer than 700,000 clones, around 78% seen once. The sequencing input was PBMCs. The source of these receptors is a woman aged 35 to 49 in good health. Some clones in this sample may be carry-over from other donors' samples.

The V call is TRBV7-2, the J call TRBJ2-7; tentatively, D is TRBD2 (5 bases). Between the trimmed V and J ends, which lost 0 bases and 4 bases, there was a span of 10 bases. CDR1 is SGHTA and CDR2 is FQGNSA in the germline V gene. The CDR3 contains 14 residues. CDR3 residues: CASSLALRTYEQYF. Written as DNA, the CDR3 is TGTGCCAGCAGCTTAGCGCTAAGGACTTACGAGCAGTACTTC. Drawing the rest from reference TRBV7-2 and TRBJ2-7, the complete variable domain is GAGVSQSPSNKVTEKGKDVELRCDPISGHTALYWYRQSLGQGLEFLIYFQGNSAPDKSGLPSDRFSAERTGGSVSTLTIQRTQQEDSAVYLCASSLALRTYEQYFGPGTRLTVT.

Remarks on this clone: Given a much more abundant clone one base away, this may be a read error. The chain joins TRBV11-1 to TRBJ1-6; D possibly corresponds to TRBD1 (5 bases). Trimming removed 3 bases at V and 9 bases at J, with 9 bases between. CDR3 length equals 13 residues. Germline V gene lookup returns CDR1 SGHAT and CDR2 FQDESV (reference sequence). CDR3 DNA: TGTGCCAGCAGCTTGGCTGGGGCTTCACCCCTCCACTTT. This codes for CASSLAGASPLHF.

A remark on this clone: The DNA is omitted, as the CDR3 cannot be located on it reliably, and the CDR3 follows TCRdb's listing. The J gene is TRBJ2-2, the V gene TRBV12-2; TRBD2 was called by the table and not checked on the DNA. TRBV12-2 is tagged as a pseudogene. The CDR3 is 15 amino acids in total, end residues counted. CDR3 amino acids: CASRLVAGGSGELFF.

V and J are TRBV29-1 and TRBJ2-1; 7 bases are a match to TRBD2. Germline CDR1 is SQVTM and CDR2 is ANQGSEA. This CDR3 spans 18 amino acids. J was trimmed by 6 bases and V by 4 bases; bases with no gene match: 21. The CDR3 DNA is TGCAGCGTTGCTGGGCGGGAGTTGGGTCCTGGGAGGTTCAATGAGCAGTTCTTC. This translates into CSVAGRELGPGRFNEQFF.

The rearrangement links TRBV28 to TRBJ2-7; TRBD1 is a possible D gene (6 bases). The CDR3 sequence is 14 residues long. CDR1 and CDR2 (germline): MDHEN, SYDVKM. V lost 6 bases, J lost 3 bases, and 15 bases lay in between. Here the CDR3 reads CASRAGTNLYEQYF. CDR3 coding DNA: TGTGCCAGCAGAGCCGGGACAAATCTCTACGAGCAGTACTTC.

The V call is TRBV4-2, the J call TRBJ2-2; D uncertain. There are 15 residues in the CDR3. Germline loops: CDR1 LGHNA, CDR2 YNFKEQ. Trimming left V 4 bases short and J 7 bases short, with 16 bases between. CDR3 coding DNA: TGTGCCAGCAGCCTTACGGCAGGTGTGGTCGGGGAGCTGTTTTTT. Translation: CASSLTAGVVGELFF.

This clone was seen a few times. The chain is built from TRBV6-1 and TRBJ2-1; 8 bases line up with TRBD1. CDR3 length: 16 residues. V lost 2 bases, J lost 3 bases, and 6 bases stayed unmatched. The germline V gene encodes CDR1 MNHNS and CDR2 SASEGT. The CDR3, as DNA: TGTGCCAGCAGTGAAACCTTCGGACAGGGCTACAATGAGCAGTTCTTC. Translated: CASSETFGQGYNEQFF.

The chain combines TRBV5-1 with TRBJ2-5; a weak D match, TRBD1 (6 bases). Germline V CDR1 and CDR2: SGHRS, YFSETQ. This CDR3 comprises 16 residues. V lost 3 bases to trimming and J lost 3 bases, with 18 bases between them. The CDR3 sequence is CASSSPRGGVEETQYF. CDR3 coding DNA: TGCGCCAGCAGCTCCCCTCGAGGGGGAGTTGAAGAGACCCAGTACTTC.

The V gene is TRBV7-6, the J gene TRBJ2-1; D is uncertain. The V and J ends lost 4 bases and 7 bases respectively, with 8 bases between them. Germline values: CDR1 SGHVS, CDR2 FNYEAQ. The CDR3 is 12 amino acids. CDR3 amino acids: CASSSSRNEQFF. The DNA of the CDR3 is TGTGCCAGCAGCTCATCCCGGAATGAGCAGTTCTTC.

About this clone: This sequence is one base from a far larger clone and is likely a read error. This chain links TRBV15 with TRBJ2-4, with D perhaps assigned TRBD1 or TRBD2 (6 bases each). The CDR3 has 16 amino acids. Germline V gene lookup returns CDR1 LNHNV and CDR2 YYDKDF (reference sequence). The CDR3 region is CATNRGGQQAKNIQYF. The CDR3 DNA follows: TGTGCCACCAACAGAGGGGGGCAGCAAGCCAAAAACATTCAGTACTTC.

This chain links TRBV5-1 with TRBJ1-2; 7 nucleotides line up with TRBD1. The CDR3 contains 14 residues. Germline V CDR1 and CDR2: SGHRS, YFSETQ. The ends lost 4 bases at V and 3 bases at J; junction bases unmatched: 6. The CDR3 sequence: CASSPKGADYGYTF. The CDR3 DNA follows: TGCGCCAGCAGCCCCAAGGGGGCGGACTATGGCTACACCTTC.

This sequence joins TRBV13 and TRBJ2-1; 7 bases align to TRBD2. The germline gives CDR1 PRHDT, CDR2 FYEKMQ (reference sequence). This CDR3 is 16 amino acids long. Trimming cost V 5 bases and J 1 base; bases outside gene matches: 8. The DNA for the CDR3 is TGTGCCAGCAGCCCCCGGACCGGGAGGTCCTACAATGAGCAGTTCTTC. Its translation is CASSPRTGRSYNEQFF. Full variable domain (missing parts from reference TRBV13 and TRBJ2-1): AAGVIQSPRHLIKEKRETATLKCYPIPRHDTVYWYQQGPGQDPQFLISFYEKMQSDKGSIPDRFSAQQFSDYHSELNMSSLELGDSALYFCASSPRTGRSYNEQFFGPGTRLTVL.

This chain joins TRBV7-2 and TRBJ1-2; 7 nucleotides match TRBD1. The J segment lost 12 bases and the V segment lost 5 bases, leaving 9 bases of the junction unmatched. Germline V gene lookup returns CDR1 SGHTA and CDR2 FQGNSA. This CDR3 is built from 12 residues. In nucleotides, the CDR3 is TGTGCCAGCAGCACCCGACAGGGTACGAACACCTTC. Its translation: CASSTRQGTNTF.

This rearrangement joins TRBV5-1 to TRBJ2-2; 12 nucleotides agree with TRBD1. Looked up from germline, CDR1 is SGHRS and CDR2 is YFSETQ. V trimming: 4 bases; J trimming: 7 bases; junction bases outside the gene matches: 8. The CDR3 runs 16 residues. DNA of the CDR3: TGCGCCAGCAGCGACGCGGGGACAGGGGGCCTCGGGGAGCTGTTTTTT. Translating it yields CASSDAGTGGLGELFF.

Worth noting for this clone: Distinct nucleotide sequences in the sample also encode this CDR3. V usage is TRBV7-9 and J usage is TRBJ1-1; D uncertain. Germline V gene sequence: CDR1 SEHNR, CDR2 FQNEAQ (reference sequence). Trimming stripped 1 base from V and 2 bases from J, with 5 bases between. The CDR3 runs 13 residues. The CDR3 sequence is CASSLGANTEAFF. The DNA of the CDR3 is TGTGCCAGCAGCTTAGGAGCTAACACTGAAGCTTTCTTT.